This TCR beta chain was sequenced during a study of T cell responses to AZD1222 COVID-19 vaccine. Libraries were prepared by immunoSEQ multiplex PCR; TCRdb keeps only in-frame clonotypes and omits some of them. The sample includes approximately 100,000 clones, around 85% of them seen just once. The germline V gene encodes CDR1 KGHDR and CDR2 SFDVKD. Between the trimmed V and J ends, which lost 9 bases and 2 bases, there was a span of 16 bases. The CDR3 contains 14 residues. The origin of this receptor is an adult who received the AZD1222 COVID-19 vaccine. The chain uses TRBV24-1 and TRBJ2-7, with no clear D. Here the sequenced sample was peripheral blood, taken 28 days after the second AZD1222 dose. CDR3 in DNA: TGTGCCACCGCAGGAAGCACCAGACCCTACGAGCAGTACTTC. Its translation is CATAGSTRPYEQYF.